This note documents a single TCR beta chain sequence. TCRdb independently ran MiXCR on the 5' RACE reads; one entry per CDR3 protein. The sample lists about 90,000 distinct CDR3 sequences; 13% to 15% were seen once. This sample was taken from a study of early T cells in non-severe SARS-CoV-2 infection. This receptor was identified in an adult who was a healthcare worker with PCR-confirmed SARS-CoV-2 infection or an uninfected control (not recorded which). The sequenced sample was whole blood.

The CDR3 loop reads CASSLSRPHGTGSGNTIYF. The CDR3 DNA reads TGTGCCAGCAGTTTATCGAGGCCCCACGGGACAGGATCTGGAAACACCATATATTTT. This chain links TRBV27 with TRBJ1-3; TRBD1 agrees at 8 bases. With 0 bases clipped from V and 1 base from J, the junction kept 11 bases outside the gene matches. This CDR3 contains 19 residues. Germline V gene sequence: CDR1 MNHEY, CDR2 SMNVEV (reference sequence).